The clone carrying this TCR beta chain turned up a few times. Its antigen is undetermined. CDR1 is LGHNT, CDR2 FRNRAP, per germline. CDR3 length equals 15 residues. V was trimmed by 0 bases and J by 4 bases, leaving 12 bases between them. TCRbeta library preparation incorporated unique molecular identifiers. TCRdb used MiXCR to reprocess the PCR reads, holding one entry per CDR3 protein. The repertoire includes 100,000 or so distinct CDR3 sequences, 7.5% to 9% of them detected once, and about a sixth sits in the top ten. These data are taken from a study of T-cell reconstitution after alpha-beta-depleted transplantation in children. Whole-study findings and limits: There were reportedly several hundred expanded graft clones from which alpha-beta T cells came about two months after transplant. Among T cells one year after transplant, newly produced cells accounted for most counts and diversity.

The TCR was taken from a boy younger than 10 with acute lymphoblastic leukemia, due to receive a stem cell transplant. The sequencing used PBMCs, collected before TCRalphabeta/CD19-depleted stem cell transplant. The genes are TRBV12-5 and TRBJ2-5; possible D gene TRBD2, 5 bases. In DNA form, the CDR3 reads TGTGCTAGTGGTTTGGTACGAGCGGTAGGAGAGACCCAGTACTTC. It codes for CASGLVRAVGETQYF.